What follows are 25 T cell receptor beta chains derived from one specimen sequenced in a study of T cell responses to AZD1222 COVID-19 vaccine. The table came from immunoSEQ multiplex PCR; TCRdb's copy has only in-frame clones and leaves some out. In the table there are tens of thousands of clones, around 82% of which are singletons. The sample here was peripheral blood, taken on day 0 of AZD1222 vaccination. The origin of the receptors is an adult in good health.

This clone turned up a few times. The chain employs TRBV5-4 and TRBJ1-3; D is perhaps TRBD1 (5 bases). The CDR3 runs 16 residues. CDR1 and CDR2 (germline): SGHNT, YYREEE (reference sequence). Trimming left V 3 bases short and J 0 bases short, with 13 bases between. This chain's CDR3 is CASSSPGGGSGNTIYF. CDR3 bases: TGTGCCAGCAGCTCCCCAGGTGGGGGCTCTGGAAACACCATATATTTT.

This clone was detected ten times or more. The V call is TRBV5-6, the J call TRBJ2-7; no clear D. Germline assignment: CDR1 SGHDT and CDR2 YYEEEE. There are 11 residues in the CDR3. Trimming removed 0 bases at V and 8 bases at J, with 6 bases between. CDR3 amino acids: CASSLATQQYF. Here the CDR3 DNA reads TGTGCCAGCAGCTTGGCTACGCAGCAGTACTTC.

In its sample, this clone was seen once. V usage is TRBV19 and J usage is TRBJ1-5; possibly TRBD1 for D (5 bases). Germline assignment: CDR1 LNHDA and CDR2 SQIVND (reference sequence). The CDR3 extends over 15 amino acids. Trimming stripped 4 bases from V and 0 bases from J, with 10 bases between. The CDR3 sequence is CASSRQTYSNQPQHF. The CDR3 nucleotides are TGTGCCAGTAGTAGACAGACCTATAGCAATCAGCCCCAGCATTTT.

The chain uses TRBV5-1 and TRBJ2-5; D unresolved. V was pared by 0 bases and J by 5 bases, with 11 bases between. The CDR3 runs to 14 residues. Germline V gives CDR1 SGHRS, CDR2 YFSETQ. CDR3 residues: CASSLDSTGETQYF. CDR3 sequence (DNA): TGCGCCAGCAGCTTGGACTCAACCGGGGAGACCCAGTACTTC.

The chain uses TRBV5-1 and TRBJ1-6, with 9 bases aligning to TRBD1. Looked up from germline, CDR1 is SGHRS and CDR2 is YFSETQ. The CDR3 is 17 amino acids. Trimming at V came to 0 bases and at J to 7 bases, leaving 8 bases not matched to a gene. CDR3 DNA: TGCGCCAGCAGCTTGGAAAAAGGGACAGGGTTGAATTCACCCCTCCACTTT. It translates to CASSLEKGTGLNSPLHF.

CDR3 in DNA: TGTGCCAGCTCGCCTTTCAGCTCCTACGAGCAGTACTTC. It specifies CASSPFSSYEQYF. The chain is built from TRBV18 and TRBJ2-7; no clear D. Trimming took 6 bases from V and 0 from J, leaving 9 bases between them. Germline assignment: CDR1 KGHSH and CDR2 LQKENI. The CDR3 has 13 amino acids.

The chain carries TRBV24-1 and TRBJ1-2; 8 bases fit TRBD1. Per germline, CDR1 KGHDR and CDR2 SFDVKD. The CDR3 contains 16 residues. The trim removed 2 bases at V and 3 bases at J, leaving 7 bases unmatched. In nucleotides, the CDR3 is TGTGCCACCAGTGATTCCCGGACAGGGCCTTACTATGGCTACACCTTC. It is translated as CATSDSRTGPYYGYTF.

The chain recombines TRBV15 with TRBJ1-6; D uncertain. The germline gives CDR1 LNHNV, CDR2 YYDKDF (reference sequence). V was shortened by 1 base and J by 9 bases, with 4 bases between the two germline ends. CDR3 size: 12 residues. The CDR3 loop reads CATSRALSPLHF. The CDR3 nucleotides are TGTGCCACCAGCAGAGCCCTTTCACCCCTCCACTTT.

This chain connects TRBV24-1 to TRBJ1-1, with D unresolved. The V and J ends lost 4 bases and 0 bases respectively, with 14 bases between them. The length of the CDR3 is 16 residues. Germline assignment: CDR1 KGHDR and CDR2 SFDVKD. DNA of the CDR3: TGTGCCACCAGTGAGGGTTTTGAGACAATGAACACTGAAGCTTTCTTT. Translating gives CATSEGFETMNTEAFF.

This chain uses TRBV14 with TRBJ2-3; D ambiguous. Germline CDR1 reads SGHDN; CDR2 reads FVKESK. The CDR3 totals 14 residues. Trimming cost V 4 bases and J 2 bases, with 10 bases left between them. The CDR3 reads CASSPFRNTDTQYF. The DNA of the CDR3 is TGTGCCAGCAGCCCGTTCCGGAACACAGATACGCAGTATTTT.

The CDR3 nucleotides are TGCAGCCTCCGGGGGGTGGGAGGACTCTCCTACAATGAGCAGTTCTTC. Residues: CSLRGVGGLSYNEQFF. This chain uses TRBV29-1 with TRBJ2-1, with 7 bases that match TRBD2. Trimming cost V 8 bases and J 0 bases; bases outside gene matches: 13. The germline V gene has CDR1 SQVTM and CDR2 ANQGSEA. The CDR3 has 16 amino acids.

A note on this clone: The DNA is left out, because the CDR3 cannot be placed on it with certainty; the CDR3 is given as TCRdb lists it. The CDR3 loop reads CASSQDFGAGQETQYF. V is TRBV3-1 (or the pseudogene TRBV3-2) and J is TRBJ2-5. The CDR3 has 16 residues if both end residues are counted. The germline gives CDR1 LGHDT, CDR2 YNNKEL (reference sequence).

The chain carries TRBV28 and TRBJ1-2; D unclear. CDR1 and CDR2 (germline): MDHEN, SYDVKM. V gave up 4 bases and J gave up 4 bases, with 10 bases separating them. The CDR3 covers 13 residues. This CDR3 is CASSSPGSYGYTF. DNA of the CDR3: TGTGCCAGCAGTTCGCCGGGGTCCTATGGCTACACCTTC.

This clone was counted a few times. Other nucleotide sequences from this sample produce the same CDR3. This chain joins TRBV27 and TRBJ1-1; D gene ambiguous. CDR1 and CDR2 from the germline V gene are MNHEY and SMNVEV (reference sequence). The ends were cut back, 0 bases at V and 6 bases at J, with 11 bases in the middle. The CDR3 sequence is 14 residues long. The CDR3: CASSLSPKWAEAFF. In DNA form, the CDR3 reads TGTGCCAGCAGTTTATCGCCGAAGTGGGCTGAAGCTTTCTTT.

This rearrangement joins TRBV6-5 to TRBJ1-1, with 8 bases fitting TRBD1. Germline-derived CDR1 and CDR2 are MNHEY and SVGAGI. J gave up 0 bases and V 6 bases, and 3 bases lay outside the gene matches. The length of the CDR3 is 14 residues. CDR3 sequence: CASRPTGVNTEAFF. CDR3 nucleotide sequence: TGTGCCAGCAGGCCGACAGGGGTGAACACTGAAGCTTTCTTT.

This chain uses TRBV7-2 with TRBJ2-7; TRBD2 aligns across 11 bases. The trim removed 6 bases at V and 5 bases at J, leaving 3 bases unmatched. The CDR3 totals 13 residues. Germline CDR1 SGHTA, CDR2 FQGNSA. The CDR3 sequence: CASRVLAGDEQYF. The CDR3 DNA follows: TGTGCCAGCAGGGTACTAGCGGGGGACGAGCAGTACTTC.

The table lists this clone with a count of one. The V gene is TRBV27, the J gene TRBJ1-1, with 8 bases lining up with TRBD1. The germline V gene encodes CDR1 MNHEY and CDR2 SMNVEV (reference sequence). V dropped 0 bases and J dropped 6; count of bases not matched to a gene: 6. The CDR3 contains 15 residues. CDR3 protein: CASSLSPGGTAEAFF. In nucleotides, the CDR3 is TGTGCCAGCAGTTTATCTCCAGGGGGCACCGCTGAAGCTTTCTTT.

The chain employs TRBV7-8 and TRBJ2-1, with 7 bases matching TRBD1. Germline V lookup: CDR1 SGHVS, CDR2 FQNEAQ. The CDR3 has 14 amino acids. The ends lost 6 bases at V and 8 bases at J; junction bases unmatched: 10. CDR3 in DNA: TGTGCCAGCAGTGTCCCCAGGGGGTTCTATGAGCAGTTCTTC. It encodes CASSVPRGFYEQFF.

The genes are TRBV27 and TRBJ2-5; the D is unclear. The CDR3 is 14 residues long. Germline CDR1 is MNHEY and CDR2 is SMNVEV (reference sequence). V was pared by 6 bases and J by 2 bases, with 13 bases between. The CDR3 DNA reads as TGTGCCAGCAGGGGCGGAATTCGTCAAGAGACCCAGTACTTC. Translation gives CASRGGIRQETQYF.

The chain combines TRBV20-1 with TRBJ1-1, with D possibly TRBD1 on 5 matching bases. Trimming left V 6 bases short and J 4 bases short, with 9 bases between. The CDR3 extends over 11 amino acids. Germline V gene lookup returns CDR1 DFQATT and CDR2 SNEGSKA (reference sequence). CDR3 loop: CSAGGSTEAFF. The DNA of the CDR3 is TGCAGTGCCGGGGGTAGCACTGAAGCTTTCTTT.

The genes are TRBV6-6 and TRBJ2-7; 8 bases match TRBD2. Per the germline V gene, CDR1 is MNHNY and CDR2 is SVGAGI (reference sequence). The J segment lost 3 bases and the V segment lost 6 bases, leaving 13 bases of the junction unmatched. CDR3 size: 16 residues. This chain's CDR3 is CASRPPGAGEGYEQYF. The CDR3 region has the DNA TGTGCCAGCAGACCCCCGGGAGCGGGAGAAGGCTACGAGCAGTACTTC.

The chain has TRBV9 and TRBJ2-1; TRBD2 aligns across 7 bases. Looked up from germline, CDR1 is SGDLS and CDR2 is YYNGEE. The V and J ends lost 0 bases and 5 bases, in that order; junction bases with no gene match: 8. The CDR3 spans 16 residues. Here the CDR3 reads CASSVALGTNHNEQFF. The DNA of the CDR3 is TGTGCCAGCAGCGTAGCTCTGGGGACTAATCACAATGAGCAGTTCTTC.

This CDR3 is CASSLAPASNYGYTF. In DNA, the CDR3 is TGTGCCAGCAGCTTGGCCCCAGCCTCGAACTATGGCTACACCTTC. This chain connects TRBV5-4 to TRBJ1-2; D gene uncertain. V lost 0 bases to trimming and J lost 2 bases, with 11 bases between them. CDR3 size: 15 residues. CDR1 SGHNT and CDR2 YYREEE come from the germline V gene (reference sequence).

The rearrangement joins TRBV20-1 to TRBJ1-1, with D uncertain. Germline CDR1 and CDR2: DFQATT and SNEGSKA (reference sequence). This CDR3 contains 11 residues. Trimming left V 5 bases short and J 11 bases short, with 15 bases between. The CDR3 loop is CSAPRSPAAFF. The CDR3 DNA sequence: TGCAGTGCTCCCAGAAGCCCCGCTGCTTTCTTT.

The chain carries TRBV5-1 and TRBJ2-2; 9 bases fit TRBD2. Germline V gives CDR1 SGHRS, CDR2 YFSETQ. This CDR3 region has 16 residues. V shed 0 bases and J 1 base; nucleotides not matched to a gene: 1. The DNA of the CDR3 is TGCGCCAGCAGCTTGGGTAGCGGGGGGAACACCGGGGAGCTGTTTTTT. This encodes CASSLGSGGNTGELFF.